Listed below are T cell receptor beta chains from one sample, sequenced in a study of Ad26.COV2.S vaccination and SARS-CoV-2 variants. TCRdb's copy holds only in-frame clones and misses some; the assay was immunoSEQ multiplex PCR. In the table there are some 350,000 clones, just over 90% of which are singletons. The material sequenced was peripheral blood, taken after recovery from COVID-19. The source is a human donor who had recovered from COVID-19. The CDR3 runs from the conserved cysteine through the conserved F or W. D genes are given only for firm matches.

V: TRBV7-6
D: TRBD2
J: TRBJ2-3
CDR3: CASSRGTSGVDTQYF

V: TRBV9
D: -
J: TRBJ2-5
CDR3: CASSVDLGALETQYF

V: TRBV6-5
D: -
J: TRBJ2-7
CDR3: CASSYSPSHSYEQYF

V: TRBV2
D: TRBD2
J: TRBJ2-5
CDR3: CASPEGGLAGGSHQETQYF

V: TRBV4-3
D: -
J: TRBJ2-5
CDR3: CASSQDEGDQSQETQYF

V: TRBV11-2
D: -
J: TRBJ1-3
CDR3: CASSVTGIRNTIYF

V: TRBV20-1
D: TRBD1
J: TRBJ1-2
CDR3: CSASGQGARFGYTF

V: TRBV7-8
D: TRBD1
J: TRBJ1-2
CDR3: CASSLRGGGSYYTF

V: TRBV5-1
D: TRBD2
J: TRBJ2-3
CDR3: CASSPTSGGRDTQYF

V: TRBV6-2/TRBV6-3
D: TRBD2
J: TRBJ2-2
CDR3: CASSPPRRGGLGDTGELFF

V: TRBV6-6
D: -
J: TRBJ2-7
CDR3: CASSGTYEQYF

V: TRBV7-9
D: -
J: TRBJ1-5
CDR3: CASSLGDQPQHF

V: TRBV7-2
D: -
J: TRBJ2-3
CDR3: CASSLNRQTSDTQYF

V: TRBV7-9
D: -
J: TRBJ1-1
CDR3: CASSFPGTSNTEAFF

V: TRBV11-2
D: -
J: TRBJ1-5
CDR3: CASSLAWNSQPQHF

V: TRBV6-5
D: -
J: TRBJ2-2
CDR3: CARKRPGELFF

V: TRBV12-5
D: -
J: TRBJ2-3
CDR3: CASGRGRADTQYF

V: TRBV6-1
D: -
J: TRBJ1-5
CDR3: CASSEQGFRQPQHF

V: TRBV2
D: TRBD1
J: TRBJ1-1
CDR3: CASSKGDRGTLTAFF

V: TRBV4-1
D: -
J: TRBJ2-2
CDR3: CASNTQGGRTGELFF

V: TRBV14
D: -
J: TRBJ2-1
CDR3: CASSQTRGRWGQFF

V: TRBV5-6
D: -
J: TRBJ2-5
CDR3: CASSVRDQETQYF

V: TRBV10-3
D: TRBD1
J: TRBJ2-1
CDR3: CATGQGASYNEQFF

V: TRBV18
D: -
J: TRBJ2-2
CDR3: CASSPQGTNTGELFF

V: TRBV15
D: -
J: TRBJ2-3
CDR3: CATGRGLTDTQYF

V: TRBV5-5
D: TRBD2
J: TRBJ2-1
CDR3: CASSLYLAGGNPRHEQFF

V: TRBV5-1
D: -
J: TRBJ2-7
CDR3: CASSLGLSGYEQYF

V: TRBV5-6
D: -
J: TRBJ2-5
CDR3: CASSPRLVWKETQYF

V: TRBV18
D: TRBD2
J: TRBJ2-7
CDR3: CASSPSMGGVGEQYF

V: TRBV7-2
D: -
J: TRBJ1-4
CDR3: CASSPMAYEKLFF

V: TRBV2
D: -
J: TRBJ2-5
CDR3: CASSAWRGEVSQETQYF

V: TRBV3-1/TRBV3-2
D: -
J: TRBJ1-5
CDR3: CASSQDPGNQNQPQHF

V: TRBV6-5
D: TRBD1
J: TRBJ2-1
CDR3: CASSSDGQGVYNEQFF

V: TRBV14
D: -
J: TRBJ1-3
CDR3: CASSQYRNTIYF

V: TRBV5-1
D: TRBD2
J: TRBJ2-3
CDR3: CASSLSGLAGLWVDTQYF

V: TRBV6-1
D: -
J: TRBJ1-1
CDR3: CASSESRSNQAAFF

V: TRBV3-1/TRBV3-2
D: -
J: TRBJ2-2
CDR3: CASSRPAQRDTGELFF

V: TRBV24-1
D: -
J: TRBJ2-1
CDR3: CATSESGTRGHNEQFF

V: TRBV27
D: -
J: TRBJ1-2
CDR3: CASSFSVAYGYTF

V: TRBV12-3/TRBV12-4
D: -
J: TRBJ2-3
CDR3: CASRKDITDTQYF